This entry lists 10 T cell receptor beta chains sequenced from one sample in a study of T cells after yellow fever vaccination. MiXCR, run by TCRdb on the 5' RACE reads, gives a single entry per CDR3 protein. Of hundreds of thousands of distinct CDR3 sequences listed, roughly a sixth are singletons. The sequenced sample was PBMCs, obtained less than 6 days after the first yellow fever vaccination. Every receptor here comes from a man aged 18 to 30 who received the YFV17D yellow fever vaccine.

The CDR3 loop reads CASSLTSDRGNGNTIYF. The CDR3 DNA is TGCGCCAGCAGCTTGACCTCGGACAGGGGAAATGGAAACACCATATATTTT. The rearrangement joins TRBV5-1 to TRBJ1-3; 9 nucleotides align to TRBD1. The CDR3 loop spans 17 amino acids. The V gene end was trimmed by 1 base and the J gene end by 3 bases; junction bases not matched to a gene: 8. Germline V gene lookup returns CDR1 SGHRS and CDR2 YFSETQ.

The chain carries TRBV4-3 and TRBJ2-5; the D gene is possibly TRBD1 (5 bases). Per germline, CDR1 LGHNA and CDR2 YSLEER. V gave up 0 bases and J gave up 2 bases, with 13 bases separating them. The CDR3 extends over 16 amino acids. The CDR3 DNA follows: TGCGCCAGCAGCCAAGACGCCAGGGAACTTCAAGAGACCCAGTACTTC. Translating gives CASSQDARELQETQYF.

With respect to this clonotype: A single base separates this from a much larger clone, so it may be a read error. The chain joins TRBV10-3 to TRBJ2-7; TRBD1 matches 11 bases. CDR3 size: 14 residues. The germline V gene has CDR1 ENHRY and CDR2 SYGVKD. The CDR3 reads CAFSELDRGHEQYF. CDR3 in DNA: TGTGCCTTCAGTGAGTTGGACAGGGGGCACGAGCAGTACTTC.

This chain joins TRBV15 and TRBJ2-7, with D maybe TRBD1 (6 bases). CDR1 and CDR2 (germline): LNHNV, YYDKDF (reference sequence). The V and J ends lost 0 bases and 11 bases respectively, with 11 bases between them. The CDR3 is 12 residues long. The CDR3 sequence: CATSRDLGDKYV. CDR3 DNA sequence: TGTGCCACCAGCAGAGATCTGGGGGACAAGTACGTC.

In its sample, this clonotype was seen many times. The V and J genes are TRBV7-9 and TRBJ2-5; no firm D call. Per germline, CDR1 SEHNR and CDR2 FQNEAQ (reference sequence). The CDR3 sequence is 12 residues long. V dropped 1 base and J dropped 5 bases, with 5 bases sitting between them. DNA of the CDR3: TGTGCCAGCAGCTTAGTCGTCGAGACCCAGTACTTC. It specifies CASSLVVETQYF.

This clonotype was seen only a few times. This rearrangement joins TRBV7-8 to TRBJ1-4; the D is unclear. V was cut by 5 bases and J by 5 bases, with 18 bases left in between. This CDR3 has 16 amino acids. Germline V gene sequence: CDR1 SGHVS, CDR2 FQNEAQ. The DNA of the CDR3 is TGTGCCAGCAGCAGCCAGCGTCCCGGGCTCAATGAAAAACTGTTTTTT. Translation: CASSSQRPGLNEKLFF.

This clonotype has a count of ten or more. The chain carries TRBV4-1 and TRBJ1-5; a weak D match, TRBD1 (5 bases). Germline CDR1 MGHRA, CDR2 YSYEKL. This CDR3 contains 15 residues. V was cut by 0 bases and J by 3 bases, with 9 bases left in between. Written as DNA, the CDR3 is TGCGCCAGCAGCCAAGAACAACAGGTCAATCAGCCCCAGCATTTT. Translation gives CASSQEQQVNQPQHF.

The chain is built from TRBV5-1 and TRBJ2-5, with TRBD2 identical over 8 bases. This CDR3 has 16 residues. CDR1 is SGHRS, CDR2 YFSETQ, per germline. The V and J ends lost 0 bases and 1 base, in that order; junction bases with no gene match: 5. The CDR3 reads CASSLASGGFQETQYF. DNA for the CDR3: TGCGCCAGCAGCTTGGCGAGCGGGGGTTTCCAAGAGACCCAGTACTTC.

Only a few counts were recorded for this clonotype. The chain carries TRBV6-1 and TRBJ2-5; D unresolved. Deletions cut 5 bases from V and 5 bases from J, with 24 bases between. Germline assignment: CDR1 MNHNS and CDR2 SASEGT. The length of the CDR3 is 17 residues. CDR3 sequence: CASSPNNTRSPSETQYF. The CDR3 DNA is TGTGCCAGCAGTCCTAACAACACCCGATCCCCCAGCGAGACCCAGTACTTC.

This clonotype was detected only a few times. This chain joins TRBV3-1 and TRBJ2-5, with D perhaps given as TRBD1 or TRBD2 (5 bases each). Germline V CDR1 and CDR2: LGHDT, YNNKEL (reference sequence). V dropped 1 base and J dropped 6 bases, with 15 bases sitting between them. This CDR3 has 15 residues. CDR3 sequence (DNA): TGTGCCAGCAGCCAAGGGGTCCAGAGGGGAAAGACCCAGTACTTC. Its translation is CASSQGVQRGKTQYF.